This T cell receptor beta chain stems from a study of T cell responses to AZD1222 COVID-19 vaccine (dated by TCRdb to 2020 to 2022). For context, the study as a whole: AZD1222 recipients with second doses at about 4 weeks or about 12 weeks were pooled, because spike-specific TCR depth and breadth did not differ between schedules. TCR sequencing covered fewer than 250 trial participants: 200 to 210 given two doses of AZD1222 and 26 given two doses of MenACWY control vaccine. Trial participants were enrolled into age subgroups of 18-55, 56-69 and 70-plus years, which contained approximately 150, 28 and 58 TCR-sequenced participants, respectively.

This clone appeared once. No cognate antigen has been identified for it. Per-base quality was not reported, and no clone a single base away is much larger than it. Results and caveats for the whole study, not just this receptor: Because no samples from the day 14 peak response were available, repertoires could be characterized only after the peak T cell response. Conclusions about previously exposed vaccinees were limited because only a handful of AZD1222 recipients were SARS-CoV-2 seropositive at baseline. In the small 56-69-year group, the increase in depth fell short of significance, most likely because of low power. A significant rise in spike-specific TCR breadth and depth was observed after two AZD1222 doses relative to day 0 and relative to MenACWY recipients. Participants were mostly white British and included more females than males, and it was suggested by the authors that clonal diversity may have been underestimated. The whole spike protein was spanned by vaccine-associated CD4 TCRs, and dominant responses were seen in regions 160-218 and 743-854. Reportedly, close to half of the unique spike-specific TCRs recognized epitopes lying outside the regions that are mutated in the B.1.351 and B.1.1.7 variants.

The CDR3 regions of human TCRbeta chains were analyzed by immunosequencing. In the paper's pipeline: TCRs in the repertoires were compared against a reference library of SARS-CoV-2-specific TCRs that had been generated with the MIRA antigen-specificity platform. Breadth was defined as the fraction of unique TCRs that were SARS-CoV-2-associated, and depth was defined as the fraction of total T cells that were SARS-CoV-2-associated. Using the MIRA data, every spike-specific TCR was mapped to the spike region that the TCR reacted to and assigned to either a CD4 or a CD8 class. Log10-transformed breadth and depth values were compared by one-way ANOVA with Sidak's multiple comparisons tests. The immuneACCESS repertoire file appears here via TCRdb, limited to in-frame rearrangements. These files lack a portion of the clones; in checked studies, under half of the deficit traces to unresolved V genes, and the cause of the others is not known. V and J calls and clone size are copied from that table; D and trimming were computed from the DNA. Counted in this sample were some 100,000 clones; more than 70% of them appeared once. Roughly 1.4% of the sample lies in the top ten.

Reading the label with the study, this specimen's time point is: baseline before first vaccination. Vaccinee samples came from UK trials COV001 and COV002, including a single-blind randomized controlled phase 2/3 trial of AZD1222 (ChAdOx1 nCoV-19) in healthy adults. For TCRbeta chain sequencing, PBMC samples from trial participants were taken at day 0 and at day 28 after the second dose. The TCR comes from an adult in good health. The specimen comprised peripheral blood, sampled on day 0 of AZD1222 vaccination.

The DNA is as follows: TGTGCCAGTAGTATAGCCGGGCTTGAAGCTTTCTTT. This gives the protein CASSIAGLEAFF. The chain uses TRBV19 and TRBJ1-1, with the D segment identity uncertain. Sequences LNHDA (CDR1) and SQIVND (CDR2) are obtained from the germline V gene (reference sequence). Taken from cysteine to phenylalanine, the CDR3 has 12 residues. The only DNA kept is the CDR3, 36 bases in frame from the first base. V sheds 1 base and J sheds 7 bases, leaving 7 bases between their ends.